Presented here are 20 T cell receptor beta chains from one specimen sequenced in a study of blood T cells in healthy people across ages. The second PCR ran roughly 6 to 11 cycles with a sample-barcoded 5' primer and J-beta primers. TCRdb re-analysed the 5' RACE reads in MiXCR, keeping a single row per CDR3 protein. The table lists under 850,000 distinct CDR3 sequences, roughly 34% of them singletons. Source material: blood. Every receptor here comes from a man aged 18 to 30 in good health.

This clonotype has more than one count but fewer than ten. The chain joins TRBV28 to TRBJ2-3; possibly TRBD2 for D (5 bases). CDR3 size: 14 residues. Germline V gene data show CDR1 as MDHEN and CDR2 as SYDVKM. Deletions cut 6 bases from V and 0 bases from J, with 10 bases between. The CDR3 sequence is CASSRSASTDTQYF. The CDR3 bases are TGTGCCAGCAGCCGTAGCGCGAGCACAGATACGCAGTATTTT.

This clonotype has a handful of counts. The V call is TRBV5-1, the J call TRBJ1-1, with 7 bases fitting TRBD1. In germline, CDR1 is SGHRS, CDR2 YFSETQ. J was trimmed by 0 bases and V by 3 bases; bases with no gene match: 8. The CDR3 is 16 amino acids. Here the CDR3 DNA reads TGCGCCAGCAGCTGGGGAGAGACAGGGTTGAACACTGAAGCTTTCTTT. This gives the protein CASSWGETGLNTEAFF.

This clonotype was counted between two and nine times. The V call is TRBV20-1, the J call TRBJ2-5, with no clear D. Germline CDR1 reads DFQATT; CDR2 reads SNEGSKA (reference sequence). This CDR3 comprises 15 residues. The V and J ends lost 0 bases and 5 bases respectively, with 16 bases between them. The CDR3 here is CSARDLYSVGETQYF. The CDR3 region has the DNA TGCAGTGCTAGAGATCTATACTCGGTCGGCGAGACCCAGTACTTC.

This clonotype was found a few times. V and J are TRBV6-6 and TRBJ1-2; D gene unclear. Looked up from germline, CDR1 is MNHNY and CDR2 is SVGAGI (reference sequence). Trimming removed 8 bases from V and 5 bases from J, with 15 bases in between. CDR3 length equals 13 residues. This CDR3 is CASRNAAQYGYTF. The CDR3 DNA reads as TGTGCCAGCCGAAACGCCGCCCAGTATGGCTACACCTTC.

This clonotype was recorded many times. This chain connects TRBV12-3 or TRBV12-4 to TRBJ2-1; 10 positions agree with TRBD2. Losses at the gene ends were 7 bases for V and 0 bases for J; bases not matched to a gene: 6. The CDR3 length is 16 residues. The CDR3 DNA reads as TGTGCCAGCACCCTAAGCGGGGGGGCCTCCTACAATGAGCAGTTCTTC. Translating it yields CASTLSGGASYNEQFF.

This clonotype was seen repeatedly, ten times or more. The V gene is TRBV9, the J gene TRBJ2-1; TRBD1 matches 9 bases. Germline V gene sequence: CDR1 SGDLS, CDR2 YYNGEE. The J segment lost 4 bases and the V segment lost 3 bases, leaving 5 bases of the junction unmatched. The CDR3 contains 15 residues. The CDR3 spells CASSAGQGEYNEQFF. The CDR3 bases are TGTGCCAGCAGCGCGGGACAGGGAGAGTACAATGAGCAGTTCTTC.

This clonotype has only a few counts. The CDR3 region has the DNA TGCAGTGCTAGAGATCGGCAGGGGCAGTACTTC. Protein sequence: CSARDRQGQYF. The V call is TRBV20-1, the J call TRBJ2-7; maybe TRBD1 (5 bases). The length of the CDR3 is 11 residues. Trimming shortened V by 0 bases and J by 9 bases, and 9 bases separated the two germline ends. Germline values: CDR1 DFQATT, CDR2 SNEGSKA (reference sequence).

The chain employs TRBV2 and TRBJ1-5; maybe TRBD1 (5 bases). Germline lookup yields CDR1 SNHLY and CDR2 FYNNEI. This CDR3 has 15 residues. Trimming removed 3 bases from V and 2 bases from J, with 11 bases in between. The CDR3 sequence is CASSESVGGNQPQHF. Here the CDR3 DNA reads TGTGCCAGCAGTGAGTCCGTAGGGGGCAATCAGCCCCAGCATTTT.

This chain links TRBV10-3 with TRBJ1-6; 8 nucleotides line up with TRBD1. Germline V gene data show CDR1 as ENHRY and CDR2 as SYGVKD. V lost 3 bases, J lost 7 bases, and 8 bases stayed unmatched. This CDR3 spans 16 amino acids. CDR3 sequence reads: CAISDFPGGYNSPLHF. The CDR3 nucleotides read TGTGCCATCAGTGATTTCCCAGGGGGCTACAATTCACCCCTCCACTTT.

This clonotype was recorded many times. The chain joins TRBV4-3 to TRBJ2-3; TRBD1 might be the D (6 bases). CDR1 LGHNA and CDR2 YSLEER come from the germline V gene. The CDR3 length is 14 residues. Trimming removed 5 bases at V and 0 bases at J, with 9 bases between. Written as DNA, the CDR3 is TGCGCCAGCAGCGACAGGTTAAGCACAGATACGCAGTATTTT. It codes for CASSDRLSTDTQYF.

V is TRBV4-3 and J is TRBJ2-7; TRBD1 is a possible D gene (6 bases). Germline lookup yields CDR1 LGHNA and CDR2 YSLEER. V was clipped by 8 bases and J by 0 bases, with 14 bases between them. The CDR3 is 14 amino acids. CDR3 nucleotides: TGCGCCAGCGCCAAAACGACAGGCTCCTACGAGCAGTACTTC. This translates into CASAKTTGSYEQYF.

Turning to this clonotype: Germline and junction disagree at one end, which may indicate a read error. The rearrangement uses TRBV7-9 and TRBJ2-7, with 10 bases aligning to TRBD2. The CDR3 totals 16 residues. Germline values: CDR1 SEHNR, CDR2 FQNEAQ (reference sequence). CDR3 loop: CASSSQAGGQYNEQYF. The CDR3 DNA reads as TGCGCCAGCAGCTCCCAAGCGGGGGGGCAGTACAATGAGCAGTACTTC.

This clonotype was detected many times. The chain employs TRBV4-3 and TRBJ1-4; no firm D call. Trimming pared 0 bases from V and 4 bases from J, leaving 9 bases between. The CDR3 is 15 residues long. Germline V CDR1 and CDR2: LGHNA, YSLEER. The CDR3: CASSQDVGSNEKLFF. The CDR3 DNA sequence: TGCGCCAGCAGCCAAGATGTCGGCAGTAATGAAAAACTGTTTTTT.

This chain uses TRBV6-4 with TRBJ2-4; 8 bases map to TRBD1. The DNA end is a closer match to TRBJ2-7, so the J assignment may be wrong. Per the germline V gene, CDR1 is MRHNA and CDR2 is SNTAGT. CDR3 length equals 13 residues. CDR3 sequence: CASIRTGWNEQYF. DNA of the CDR3: TGTGCCAGCATTCGGACAGGGTGGAACGAGCAGTACTTC.

This clonotype is a singleton in its sample. A much larger clone sits a single nucleotide away, making a read error possible. The V and J genes are TRBV4-1 and TRBJ2-3, with D unresolved. This CDR3 contains 15 residues. The ends were cut back, 0 bases at V and 1 base at J, with 8 bases in the middle. The germline gives CDR1 MGHRA, CDR2 YSYEKL. CDR3 nucleotides: TGCGCCAGCAGCCAAGATGTCCAGCGCACAGATACGCAGTATTTT. Residues: CASSQDVQRTDTQYF.

The rearrangement joins TRBV15 to TRBJ2-5; the match to TRBD2 covers 13 bases. CDR1 is LNHNV and CDR2 is YYDKDF in the germline V gene (reference sequence). The CDR3 spans 16 residues. V lost 5 bases to trimming and J lost 2 bases; unmatched junction nucleotides: 5. The CDR3 DNA follows: TGTGCCACCAGCTCAGGACTAGCGGGGGTTCAAGAGACCCAGTACTTC. Translation: CATSSGLAGVQETQYF.

This sequence joins TRBV12-3 or TRBV12-4 and TRBJ2-2, with D uncertain. The CDR3 runs to 14 residues. V lost 5 bases and J lost 0, with 7 bases in between. CDR3 residues: CASSLRANTGELFF. The CDR3 region has the DNA TGTGCCAGCAGTCTCCGGGCGAACACCGGGGAGCTGTTTTTT.

The chain employs TRBV12-3 or TRBV12-4 and TRBJ1-3; no reliable D call. The CDR3 has 15 residues. Trimming removed 7 bases from V and 0 bases from J, with 13 bases in between. The CDR3 spells CASKGPGASGNTIYF. CDR3 nucleotides: TGTGCCAGCAAAGGTCCGGGAGCCTCTGGAAACACCATATATTTT.

J is TRBJ2-1 and V is TRBV9; TRBD1 is a possible D gene (6 bases). The CDR3 runs 13 residues. V dropped 2 bases and J dropped 6 bases, with 9 bases sitting between them. Per the germline V gene, CDR1 is SGDLS and CDR2 is YYNGEE. In nucleotides, the CDR3 is TGTGCCAGCAGCGTCCAGGGGATCAATGAGCAGTTCTTC. Protein: CASSVQGINEQFF.

This clonotype was seen many times. V usage is TRBV5-5 and J usage is TRBJ1-2; the D is unclear. The CDR3 sequence is 13 residues long. Germline V gene lookup returns CDR1 SGHKS and CDR2 YYEKEE (reference sequence). Trimming pared 4 bases from V and 0 bases from J, leaving 7 bases between. DNA of the CDR3: TGTGCCAGCAGCCCGGAGCCTAACTATGGCTACACCTTC. Translating it yields CASSPEPNYGYTF.